A selection of T cell receptor beta chains follows, all from one sample in a study of CD8 T cells in ankylosing spondylitis. TCRdb called the 5' RACE reads again in MiXCR, with one record for every CDR3 protein. The sample has some 270,000 distinct CDR3 sequences, 18% seen once. What was sequenced was blood, either unsorted or a sorted T cell fraction (not recorded which). The receptor set was obtained from a male donor with ankylosing spondylitis or in good health (not recorded which). Both conserved end residues are part of each CDR3. The D gene is left open where the match is weak. Part of the rows lack a size; the others show once, few, many or a class for expanded clones.

clone_size	d_call	v_call	j_call	cdr3_nt	cdr3_aa
NA	NA	TRBV27	TRBJ2-1	TGTGCCAGCATACCAGGGTATGGCAATGAGCAGTTCTTC	CASIPGYGNEQFF
NA	NA	TRBV29-1	TRBJ1-3	TGCAGCGTCCTCGGGGGAATCAACACTGGAAACACCATATATTTT	CSVLGGINTGNTIYF
NA	TRBD2	TRBV29-1	TRBJ2-7	TGCAGCGTTGAAGGTGCGGGGGGCTACGAGCAGTACTTC	CSVEGAGGYEQYF
few	NA	TRBV5-1	TRBJ2-2	TGCGCCAGCAGCCCATACACTAACACCGGGGAGCTGTTTTTT	CASSPYTNTGELFF
NA	NA	TRBV20-1	TRBJ2-1	TGCAGTGTCTGGGGGGACCCCCCGGGCTCCTACAATGAGCAGTTCTTC	CSVWGDPPGSYNEQFF
few	NA	TRBV21-1	TRBJ2-5	TGTGCCAGCAGAGACAGGCATTCTAGCGGGAGCCCACGGGAGACCCAGTACTTC	CASRDRHSSGSPRETQYF
few	NA	TRBV5-1	TRBJ2-1	TGCGCCAGCACCTTTGTGGGACCGAACAGGGTAAGCTTCGATGAGCAGTTCTTC	CASTFVGPNRVSFDEQFF
few	TRBD2	TRBV11-2	TRBJ2-2	TGTGCCAGCAGCCACGGGGGGAGCGGGGAGCTGTTTTTT	CASSHGGSGELFF
many	TRBD2	TRBV12-3/TRBV12-4	TRBJ2-1	TGTGCCAGCAGTTCCCGGGTAGCGGGATTACATGAGCAGTTCTTC	CASSSRVAGLHEQFF
NA	TRBD2	TRBV4-1	TRBJ2-7	TGCGCCAGCAGCCAAGTCGCAGCGGGAGGGGACGAGCAGTACTTC	CASSQVAAGGDEQYF
few	NA	TRBV4-1	TRBJ1-5	TGCGCCAGCAGCCAAGTACTCAGCAATCAGCCCCAGCATTTT	CASSQVLSNQPQHF
NA	TRBD2	TRBV27	TRBJ2-3	TGTGCCAGCAGTTCCCCCGGGACTAGCGGGACAGATACGCAGTATTTT	CASSSPGTSGTDTQYF
many	NA	TRBV7-9	TRBJ2-5	TGTGCCAGCAGCTTCCCCTTGGACAGTCAAGAGACCCAGTACTTC	CASSFPLDSQETQYF
NA	NA	TRBV4-3	TRBJ2-1	TGCGCCAGCAGCCATGGCCGACAGGCCCCTGAGCAGTTCTTC	CASSHGRQAPEQFF
few	NA	TRBV27	TRBJ2-3	TGTGCCAGCAGTTCCGCCCTTTGGGCGGGAAGGGATACAGATACGCAGTATTTT	CASSSALWAGRDTDTQYF
many	NA	TRBV10-3	TRBJ1-1	TGTGCCATCAGTGAGAACTCCGTATTGAACACTGAAGCTTTCTTT	CAISENSVLNTEAFF
few	TRBD2	TRBV20-1	TRBJ2-3	TGCAGTGCGGACGGGGGAGGGCCTATCACAGATACGCAGTATTTT	CSADGGGPITDTQYF
many	NA	TRBV6-1	TRBJ2-7	TGTGCCAGCAGTCCGGGAAGAACCTACGAGCAGTACTTC	CASSPGRTYEQYF
NA	NA	TRBV12-3/TRBV12-4	TRBJ1-1	TGTGCCAGCAGTTTTTTTGGGGTGAACACTGAAGCTTTCTTT	CASSFFGVNTEAFF
NA	TRBD1	TRBV4-3	TRBJ1-1	TGCGCCAGCAGCGTCTGGACAGGTGCGAACACTGAAGCTTTCTTT	CASSVWTGANTEAFF
NA	NA	TRBV12-3/TRBV12-4	TRBJ2-3	TGTGCCAGCAGTTTATTAGCGGACCCCACAGATACGCAGTATTTT	CASSLLADPTDTQYF
NA	TRBD2	TRBV28	TRBJ2-2	TGTGCCAGCAGTTTAGTGACTAGCGGTGACACCGGGGAGCTGTTTTTT	CASSLVTSGDTGELFF
few	TRBD2	TRBV6-1	TRBJ2-3	TGTGCCAGCAGTGCGACTAGCGGGGCGGTAGATACGCAGTATTTT	CASSATSGAVDTQYF
NA	NA	TRBV29-1	TRBJ2-2	TGCAGCGTAGGGGAGGGGGAGCTGTTTTTT	CSVGEGELFF
NA	TRBD1	TRBV5-1	TRBJ2-3	TGCGCCAGCAGCTTACAGGGGGCGCGTACAGATACGCAGTATTTT	CASSLQGARTDTQYF
NA	NA	TRBV9	TRBJ2-2	TGTGCCAGCAGCGCGACTGGGACACCGAACACCGGGGAGCTGTTTTTT	CASSATGTPNTGELFF
NA	TRBD2	TRBV6-1	TRBJ2-5	TGTGCCAGCAGTCCCCGGGCACTAGCGGGACAAGAGACCCAGTACTTC	CASSPRALAGQETQYF
many	TRBD2	TRBV12-3/TRBV12-4	TRBJ2-2	TGTGCCAGCGGAGCGGGAGGGCCGTACACCGGGGAGCTGTTTTTT	CASGAGGPYTGELFF
NA	NA	TRBV9	TRBJ2-1	TGTGCCAGCAGCGTAGCTACAGGGAGCTCCTACAATGAGCAGTTCTTC	CASSVATGSSYNEQFF
many	NA	TRBV20-1	TRBJ1-5	TGCAGTGCTAGAGATTTTTTTCGGGGGGACGAAAGCAATCAGCCCCAGCATTTT	CSARDFFRGDESNQPQHF
NA	NA	TRBV5-6	TRBJ1-6	TGTGCCAGCAGTCCAGGACGGGACGTGGCCCTCCACTTT	CASSPGRDVALHF
NA	NA	TRBV7-9	TRBJ2-7	TGTGCCAGCAGCTTATGGGCAAACGAGCAGTACTTC	CASSLWANEQYF
few	NA	TRBV4-3	TRBJ2-1	TGCGCCAGCAGCCCCTCCCCTAGCTCCTACAATGAGCAGTTCTTC	CASSPSPSSYNEQFF
many	NA	TRBV7-8	TRBJ2-3	TGTGCCAGCAGCTTGTACCAAGGAACAGATACGCAGTATTTT	CASSLYQGTDTQYF
many	NA	TRBV29-1	TRBJ2-1	TGCAGCGCCGAAGGGCAGGGACCCTCGGGGGATGAGCAGTTCTTC	CSAEGQGPSGDEQFF
few	NA	TRBV27	TRBJ1-2	TGTGCCAGCAGCCCAAGGGGCCGGATCTATGGCTACACCTTC	CASSPRGRIYGYTF
few	NA	TRBV28	TRBJ2-7	TGTGCCAGCGGGGCTAGGGATTACTACGAGCAGTACTTC	CASGARDYYEQYF